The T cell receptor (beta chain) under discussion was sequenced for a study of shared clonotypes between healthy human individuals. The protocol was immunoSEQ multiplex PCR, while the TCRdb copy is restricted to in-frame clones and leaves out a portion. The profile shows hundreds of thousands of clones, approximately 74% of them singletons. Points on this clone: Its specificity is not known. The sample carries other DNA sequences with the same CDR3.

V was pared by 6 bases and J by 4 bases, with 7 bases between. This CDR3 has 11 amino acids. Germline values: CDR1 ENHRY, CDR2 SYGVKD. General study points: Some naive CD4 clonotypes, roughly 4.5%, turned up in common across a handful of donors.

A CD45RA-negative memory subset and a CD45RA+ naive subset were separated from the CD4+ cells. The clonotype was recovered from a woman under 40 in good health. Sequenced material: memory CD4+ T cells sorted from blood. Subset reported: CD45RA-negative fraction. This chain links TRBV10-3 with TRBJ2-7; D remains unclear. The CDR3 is CAISASYEQYF. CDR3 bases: TGTGCCATCAGCGCCTCGTACGAGCAGTACTTC.